One sample yielded the 16 T cell receptor beta chains listed below, sequenced in a study of cytomegalovirus exposure and HLA in healthy donors. The PCR was carried out with 60 Vbeta primers and 13 Jbeta primers. TCRdb's table, derived via immunoSEQ multiplex PCR, lists solely in-frame clones and lacks some. This table holds approximately 88,000 clones, roughly 76% found once. The sequenced material came from PBMCs. All receptors come from a male donor in good health and CMV-seronegative.

V and J are TRBV7-2 and TRBJ2-2; 13 bases match TRBD2. This CDR3 spans 18 amino acids. Germline-derived CDR1 and CDR2 are SGHTA and FQGNSA. Trimming cost V 5 bases and J 5 bases; bases outside gene matches: 11. Here the CDR3 reads CASSGVGLAGVRTGELFF. The DNA for the CDR3 is TGTGCCAGCAGCGGGGTTGGACTAGCGGGAGTAAGGACCGGGGAGCTGTTTTTT.

V and J are TRBV7-2 and TRBJ2-1; 7 bases fit TRBD2. The germline V gene has CDR1 SGHTA and CDR2 FQGNSA. CDR3 length: 15 amino acids. The J segment lost 10 bases and the V segment lost 1 base, leaving 10 bases of the junction unmatched. The CDR3 DNA follows: TGTGCCAGCAGCTTAGACGGGGGGACCCACGGGGAGCAGTTCTTC. Protein sequence: CASSLDGGTHGEQFF.

This chain connects TRBV7-9 to TRBJ2-3, with TRBD1 identical over 7 bases. The V and J ends lost 3 bases and 8 bases, in that order; junction bases with no gene match: 14. The CDR3 has 16 amino acids. Germline loops: CDR1 SEHNR, CDR2 FQNEAQ (reference sequence). Here the CDR3 DNA reads TGTGCCAGCAGCTTTTCTGGACAGGAGACAATCGGTACGCAGTATTTT. It translates to CASSFSGQETIGTQYF.

The CDR3 DNA follows: TGCGCCAGCATGGGACTAGCGGGTACCTACGAGCAGTACTTC. Translating it yields CASMGLAGTYEQYF. This chain uses TRBV10-2 with TRBJ2-7; 12 bases match TRBD2. Germline values: CDR1 WSHSY, CDR2 SAAADI. Unmatched junction bases numbered 3, after V lost 7 bases and J lost 2 bases. The CDR3 spans 14 residues.

This chain uses TRBV5-1 with TRBJ2-7, with TRBD2 identical over 11 bases. The CDR3 contains 20 residues. From germline, CDR1 is SGHRS and CDR2 YFSETQ. Germline trimming cut 3 bases from V and 3 bases from J; bases unmatched to any gene: 20. The CDR3 DNA reads as TGCGCCAGCAGCTCGGGAGCCGGGACTAGCGGATATCAACCCCACTACGAGCAGTACTTC. This encodes CASSSGAGTSGYQPHYEQYF.

This clone was counted a few times. This chain joins TRBV18 and TRBJ1-6; 7 bases align to TRBD1. This CDR3 contains 15 residues. V lost 3 bases and J lost 7; bases outside the gene matches: 6. Germline values: CDR1 KGHSH, CDR2 LQKENI. The chain's CDR3 is CASSPGGQFNSPLHF. Here the CDR3 DNA reads TGTGCCAGCTCACCGGGGGGACAGTTCAATTCACCCCTCCACTTT.

This clone has a single count. The gene calls are TRBV19 and TRBJ1-4; 7 bases line up with TRBD1. Trimming at V came to 6 bases and at J to 0 bases, leaving 10 bases not matched to a gene. Per germline, CDR1 LNHDA and CDR2 SQIVND (reference sequence). This CDR3 has 17 amino acids. The chain's CDR3 is CASRSDRDTSTNEKLFF. The DNA of the CDR3 is TGTGCCAGTAGGTCTGACAGGGACACTTCAACTAATGAAAAACTGTTTTTT.

This clone has more than one count but fewer than ten. This chain joins TRBV5-6 and TRBJ2-3, with a weak D call TRBD1 (5 bases). V was pared by 7 bases and J by 6 bases, with 12 bases between. The germline V gene has CDR1 SGHDT and CDR2 YYEEEE. The CDR3 contains 12 residues. CDR3 nucleotide sequence: TGTGCCAGCCTAGGGGTCCAGGATACGCAGTATTTT. As protein: CASLGVQDTQYF.

The chain is built from TRBV6-1 and TRBJ1-1, with D hard to call. Germline V gene lookup returns CDR1 MNHNS and CDR2 SASEGT. Trimming removed 8 bases at V and 1 base at J, with 11 bases between. The CDR3 is 13 amino acids. DNA for the CDR3: TGTGCCAGCCAGACATTACCGAACACTGAAGCTTTCTTT. It specifies CASQTLPNTEAFF.

Concerning this clone: A read error may produce the germline difference seen at one junction end. The chain employs TRBV7-9 and TRBJ2-6; tentative D call: TRBD1 (5 bases). Per the germline V gene, CDR1 is SEHNR and CDR2 is FQNEAQ (reference sequence). This CDR3 contains 16 residues. CDR3 residues: CASSPGWVAGANGLTF. Written as DNA, the CDR3 is TGTGCCAGCTCCCCCGGTTGGGTCGCTGGGGCCAACGGCCTGACTTTC.

The CDR3 DNA follows: TGTGCCTGGGTCCGTTTAACAGGAAGGGGGACTGAAGCTTTCTTT. This translates into CAWVRLTGRGTEAFF. The chain has TRBV30 and TRBJ1-1; D perhaps matches TRBD1 (6 bases). Germline lookup yields CDR1 GTSNPN and CDR2 SVGIG (reference sequence). The CDR3 sequence is 15 residues long. V was clipped by 5 bases and J by 5 bases, with 21 bases between them.

This clone was detected only once. The chain employs TRBV5-1 and TRBJ1-1, with 9 bases that match TRBD1. The CDR3 extends over 16 amino acids. J gave up 6 bases and V 1 base, and 10 bases lay outside the gene matches. CDR1 SGHRS and CDR2 YFSETQ come from the germline V gene. CDR3: CASSLYTGGLGSEAFF. CDR3 nucleotides: TGCGCCAGCAGCTTGTATACAGGGGGCTTAGGCTCTGAAGCTTTCTTT.

The CDR3 loop reads CASSQDRGHTIYF. In DNA, the CDR3 is TGCGCCAGCAGCCAGGACAGGGGACACACCATATATTTT. The chain links TRBV5-1 to TRBJ1-3, with TRBD1 matching over 9 bases. This CDR3 has 13 amino acids. J lost 8 bases, V lost 4 bases, and 4 bases had no gene match. Germline loops: CDR1 SGHRS, CDR2 YFSETQ.

In its sample, this clone was seen once. The rearrangement links TRBV7-2 to TRBJ2-1; 9 positions match TRBD1. This CDR3 region has 16 residues. V trimming: 5 bases; J trimming: 2 bases; junction bases outside the gene matches: 7. CDR1 and CDR2 from the germline V gene are SGHTA and FQGNSA. The CDR3 nucleotides are TGTGCCAGCAGCGTCCGGGGGGACAGGGCCTACAATGAGCAGTTCTTC. Translation gives CASSVRGDRAYNEQFF. Full variable domain (rest looked up from reference TRBV7-2 and TRBJ2-1): GAGVSQSPSNKVTEKGKDVELRCDPISGHTALYWYRQSLGQGLEFLIYFQGNSAPDKSGLPSDRFSAERTGGSVSTLTIQRTQQEDSAVYLCASSVRGDRAYNEQFFGPGTRLTVL.

The CDR3 DNA reads TGTGCCTGGAGTGTGCGCGAAAAACTGTTTTTT. Translated: CAWSVREKLFF. This chain connects TRBV30 to TRBJ1-4; no clear D gene. The V gene lost 0 bases and the J gene lost 8 bases, with 4 bases spanning the gap. The CDR3 has 11 amino acids. Germline values: CDR1 GTSNPN, CDR2 SVGIG (reference sequence).

This chain joins TRBV6-4 and TRBJ2-2, with D possibly TRBD1 on 5 matching bases. Germline CDR1 and CDR2: MRHNA and SNTAGT. Trimming took 0 bases from V and 4 from J, leaving 12 bases between them. The CDR3 length is 16 residues. The CDR3 DNA is TGTGCCAGCAGTGACTCATCAAGAGACAGCACCGGGGAGCTGTTTTTT. It yields the protein CASSDSSRDSTGELFF.